This T cell receptor beta chain is drawn from a study of control samples from healthy donors and cancer patients. V lost 4 bases and J lost 4; bases outside the gene matches: 7. From germline, CDR1 is SGDLS and CDR2 YYNGEE. The CDR3 is 14 residues long. Data came from immunoSEQ multiplex PCR; TCRdb stores just in-frame clones and leaves some out. The sample has tens of thousands of clones, around four fifths seen once. Sequencing was done on a sample of blood. This receptor was obtained from a man aged 60 to 69 in good health. The rearrangement uses TRBV9 and TRBJ2-7; 8 positions agree with TRBD1. This CDR3 reads CASSSGGRGYEQYF. CDR3 coding DNA: TGTGCCAGCAGCTCAGGGGGCAGGGGGTACGAGCAGTACTTC.